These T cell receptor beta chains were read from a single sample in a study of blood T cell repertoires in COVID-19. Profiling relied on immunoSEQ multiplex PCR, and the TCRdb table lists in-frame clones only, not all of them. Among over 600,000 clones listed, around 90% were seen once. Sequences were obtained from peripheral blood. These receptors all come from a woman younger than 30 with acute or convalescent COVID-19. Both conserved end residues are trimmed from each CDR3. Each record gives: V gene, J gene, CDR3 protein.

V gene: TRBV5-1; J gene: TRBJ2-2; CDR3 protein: ASGADANTGELF
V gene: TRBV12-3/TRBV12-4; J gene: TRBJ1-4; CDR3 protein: ASSGHPEKLF
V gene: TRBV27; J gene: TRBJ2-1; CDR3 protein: ASSFGLAGDEQF
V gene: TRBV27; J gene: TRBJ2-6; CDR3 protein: ASSLSASYSGANVLT
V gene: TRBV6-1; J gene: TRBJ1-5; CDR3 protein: ASSEWPQPQH
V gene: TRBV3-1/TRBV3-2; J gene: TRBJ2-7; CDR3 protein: ASRQGARDEQY
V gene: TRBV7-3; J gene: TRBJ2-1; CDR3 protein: ASSLTGQDAQF
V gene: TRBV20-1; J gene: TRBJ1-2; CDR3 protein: SAPGNYGYT
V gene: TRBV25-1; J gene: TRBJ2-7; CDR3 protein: ASSPTGLSYEQY
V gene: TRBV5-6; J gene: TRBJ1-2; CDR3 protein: ASTLGGLHFNYGYT